The clone carrying this T cell receptor beta chain was detected a few times. This sample was taken from a study of blood T cell repertoires in COVID-19. Study details: Samples representing acute and convalescent COVID-19 were sourced from the United States, Italy and Spain.

Data came from immunoSEQ multiplex PCR; TCRdb stores just in-frame clones and leaves some out. The sample lists around 130,000 clones; approximately 84% were seen once. Sequencing input: peripheral blood. The TCR sequence derives from an elderly woman with acute or convalescent COVID-19.

The CDR3 reads CATSRAPGNYNSPLHF. The CDR3 nucleotides read TGTGCCACCAGCAGAGCCCCAGGGAACTATAATTCACCCCTCCACTTT. The chain is built from TRBV15 and TRBJ1-6; a possible D gene is TRBD1 (5 bases). The ends were cut back, 1 base at V and 3 bases at J, with 10 bases in the middle. CDR3 length equals 16 residues. Germline V gene lookup returns CDR1 LNHNV and CDR2 YYDKDF (reference sequence).